This T cell receptor beta chain came from a study of cytomegalovirus exposure and HLA in healthy donors. The ends were cut back, 0 bases at V and 9 bases at J, with 20 bases in the middle. The CDR3 is made up of 16 amino acids. The germline V gene has CDR1 SQVTM and CDR2 ANQGSEA. The PCR employed 60 Vbeta primers together with 13 Jbeta primers. Clones were sequenced by immunoSEQ multiplex PCR, and TCRdb holds only the in-frame ones, with some missing. This table has approximately 97,000 clones, about 60% appearing once. This rearrangement joins TRBV29-1 to TRBJ2-2; perhaps TRBD1 as D (6 bases). Input material: PBMCs. The TCR comes from a human donor in good health. The CDR3 loop is CSVEDDQRTEDRELFF. CDR3 bases: TGCAGCGTTGAAGATGATCAGAGGACAGAGGACCGGGAGCTGTTTTTT.